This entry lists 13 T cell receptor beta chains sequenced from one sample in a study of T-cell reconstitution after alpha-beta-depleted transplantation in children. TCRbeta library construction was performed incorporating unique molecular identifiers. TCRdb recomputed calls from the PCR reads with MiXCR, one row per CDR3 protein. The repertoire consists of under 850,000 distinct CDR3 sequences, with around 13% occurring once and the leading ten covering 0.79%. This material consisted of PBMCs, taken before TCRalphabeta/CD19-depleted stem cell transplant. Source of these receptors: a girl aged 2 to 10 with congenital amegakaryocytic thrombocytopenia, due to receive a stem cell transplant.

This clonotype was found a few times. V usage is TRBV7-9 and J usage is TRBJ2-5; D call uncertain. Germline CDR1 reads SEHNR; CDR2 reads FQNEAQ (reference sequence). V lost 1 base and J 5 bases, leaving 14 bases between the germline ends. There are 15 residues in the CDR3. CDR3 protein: CASSLDPRELETQYF. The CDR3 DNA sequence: TGTGCCAGCAGCTTAGACCCCCGCGAGTTGGAGACCCAGTACTTC.

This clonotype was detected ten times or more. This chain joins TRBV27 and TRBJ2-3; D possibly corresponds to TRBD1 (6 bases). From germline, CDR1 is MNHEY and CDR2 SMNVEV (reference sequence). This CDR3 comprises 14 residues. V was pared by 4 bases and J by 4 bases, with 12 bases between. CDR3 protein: CASSWGRLADTQYF. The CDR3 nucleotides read TGTGCCAGCAGTTGGGGGCGATTGGCAGATACGCAGTATTTT.

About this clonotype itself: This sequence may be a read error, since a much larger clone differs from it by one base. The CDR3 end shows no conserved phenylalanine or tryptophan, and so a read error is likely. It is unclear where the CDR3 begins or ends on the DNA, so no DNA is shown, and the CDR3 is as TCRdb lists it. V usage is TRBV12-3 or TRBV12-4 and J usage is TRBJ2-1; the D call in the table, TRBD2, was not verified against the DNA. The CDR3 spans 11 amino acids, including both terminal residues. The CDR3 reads CASSGLVGPFL.

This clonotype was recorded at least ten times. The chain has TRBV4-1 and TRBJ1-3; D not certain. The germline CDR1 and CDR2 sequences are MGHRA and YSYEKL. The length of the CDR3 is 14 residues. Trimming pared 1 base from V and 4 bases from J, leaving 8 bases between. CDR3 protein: CASSQVRMGNTIYF. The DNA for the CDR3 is TGCGCCAGCAGCCAAGTTAGGATGGGAAACACCATATATTTT.

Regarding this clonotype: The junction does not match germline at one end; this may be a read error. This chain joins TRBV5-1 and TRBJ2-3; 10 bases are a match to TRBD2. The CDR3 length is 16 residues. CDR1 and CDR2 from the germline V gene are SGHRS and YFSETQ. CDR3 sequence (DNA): TGCGCCAGCAGCTTGGGTGGCCTAGCGGGAGCTGATACGCATTATTTT. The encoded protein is CASSLGGLAGADTHYF.

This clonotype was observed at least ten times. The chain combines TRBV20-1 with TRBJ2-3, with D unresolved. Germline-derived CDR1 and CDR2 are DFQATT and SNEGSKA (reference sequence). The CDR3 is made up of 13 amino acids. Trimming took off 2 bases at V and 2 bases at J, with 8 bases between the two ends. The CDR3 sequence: CSARLGYTDTQYF. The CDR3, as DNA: TGCAGTGCTAGACTAGGATACACAGATACGCAGTATTTT.

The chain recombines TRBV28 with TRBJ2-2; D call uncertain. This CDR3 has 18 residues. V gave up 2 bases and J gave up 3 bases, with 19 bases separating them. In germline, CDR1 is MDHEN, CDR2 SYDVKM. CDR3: CASSLAEVTLLYTGELFF. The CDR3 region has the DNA TGTGCCAGCAGTTTAGCTGAGGTGACCCTTCTCTACACCGGGGAGCTGTTTTTT.

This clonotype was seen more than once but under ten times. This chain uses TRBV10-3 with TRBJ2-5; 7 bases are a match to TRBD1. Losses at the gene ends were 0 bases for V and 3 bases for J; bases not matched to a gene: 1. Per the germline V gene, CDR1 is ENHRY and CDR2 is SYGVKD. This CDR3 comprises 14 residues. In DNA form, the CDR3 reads TGTGCCATCAGTGAGTCCGGACAGGAAGAGACCCAGTACTTC. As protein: CAISESGQEETQYF.

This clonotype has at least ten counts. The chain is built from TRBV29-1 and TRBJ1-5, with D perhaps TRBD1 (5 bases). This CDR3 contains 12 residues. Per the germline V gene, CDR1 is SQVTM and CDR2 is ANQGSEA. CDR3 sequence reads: CSVRASGEPQHF. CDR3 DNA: TGCAGTGTCAGGGCCTCCGGGGAGCCCCAGCATTTT.

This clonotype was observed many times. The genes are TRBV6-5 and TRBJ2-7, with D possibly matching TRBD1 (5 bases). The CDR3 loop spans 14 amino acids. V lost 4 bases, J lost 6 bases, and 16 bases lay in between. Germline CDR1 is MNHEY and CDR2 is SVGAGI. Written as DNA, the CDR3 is TGTGCCAGCAGTTTGACTCCAAGGGGAACCGAGCAGTACTTC. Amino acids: CASSLTPRGTEQYF.

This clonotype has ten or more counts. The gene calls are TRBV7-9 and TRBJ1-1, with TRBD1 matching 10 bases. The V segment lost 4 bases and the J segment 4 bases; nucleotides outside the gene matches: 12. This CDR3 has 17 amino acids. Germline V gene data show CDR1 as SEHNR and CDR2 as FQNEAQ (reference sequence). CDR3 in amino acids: CASSYTDRGWSGTEAFF. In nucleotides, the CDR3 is TGTGCCAGCAGCTATACGGACAGGGGGTGGAGTGGCACTGAAGCTTTCTTT.

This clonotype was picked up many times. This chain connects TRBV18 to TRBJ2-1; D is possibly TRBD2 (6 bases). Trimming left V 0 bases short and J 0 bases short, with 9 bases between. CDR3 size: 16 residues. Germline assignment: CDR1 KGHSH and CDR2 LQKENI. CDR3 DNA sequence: TGTGCCAGCTCACCACCCGGACTACTCTCCTACAATGAGCAGTTCTTC. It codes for CASSPPGLLSYNEQFF.

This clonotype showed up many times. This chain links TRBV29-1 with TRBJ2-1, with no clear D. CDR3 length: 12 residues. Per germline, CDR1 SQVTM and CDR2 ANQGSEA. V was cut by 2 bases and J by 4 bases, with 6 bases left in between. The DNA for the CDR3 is TGCAGCGTTGAATCCCTTTACAATGAGCAGTTCTTC. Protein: CSVESLYNEQFF.